A selection of T cell receptor beta chains follows, all from one sample in a study of blood T cell repertoires in COVID-19. The protocol was immunoSEQ multiplex PCR, while the TCRdb copy is restricted to in-frame clones and leaves out a portion. Of over 100,000 clones listed, 75% to 85% are singletons. Sequenced input: peripheral blood. All receptors come from an elderly woman with active or convalescent COVID-19. Both conserved end residues are part of each CDR3. The D gene is left open where the match is weak. Only some rows state a clone size, as once, few, many or a class for expanded clones.

TRBV13	TRBJ2-6	TRBD1	few	CASSRDRASGANVLTF	TGTGCCAGCAGCCGGGACAGGGCTTCTGGGGCCAACGTCCTGACTTTC
TRBV5-4	TRBJ1-1	.	few	CASRLGNREAFF	TGTGCCAGCAGACTTGGGAACAGGGAAGCTTTCTTT
TRBV3-1/TRBV3-2	TRBJ2-5	.	.	CASSQVAGPGVETQYF	TGTGCCAGCAGCCAAGTTGCGGGTCCGGGAGTTGAGACCCAGTACTTC
TRBV20-1	TRBJ2-1	.	.	CSASPLNEQFF	TGCAGTGCTAGTCCCCTCAATGAGCAGTTCTTC
TRBV7-2	TRBJ2-1	TRBD2	.	CASNRLAGSYNEQFF	TGTGCCAGCAACCGACTAGCGGGCTCTTACAATGAGCAGTTCTTC
TRBV7-6	TRBJ1-5	.	few	CASSLLPNAGGRDSNQPQHF	TGTGCCAGCAGCTTACTCCCCAACGCGGGGGGCCGGGATAGCAATCAGCCCCAGCATTTT
TRBV28	TRBJ1-6	.	.	CASRRSGLTNSPLHF	TGTGCCAGCAGGCGGTCGGGACTGACTAATTCACCCCTCCACTTT
TRBV27	TRBJ1-3	.	.	CASRPSGVSGNTIYF	TGTGCCAGCAGACCCTCAGGGGTATCGGGAAACACCATATATTTT
TRBV5-1	TRBJ1-1	.	.	CASSLVGRVTGEAFF	TGCGCCAGCAGCTTGGTAGGCAGGGTAACCGGTGAAGCTTTCTTT
TRBV29-1	TRBJ2-1	.	.	CSVVPGHNEQFF	TGCAGCGTTGTCCCAGGGCACAATGAGCAGTTCTTC
TRBV27	TRBJ1-4	.	.	CASSLSATAFREKLFF	TGTGCCAGCAGTTTATCTGCAACAGCTTTCAGGGAAAAACTGTTTTTT
TRBV5-1	TRBJ2-2	.	.	CASSLYQGGLGELFF	TGCGCCAGCAGCTTGTACCAGGGGGGACTCGGGGAGCTGTTTTTT
TRBV10-1	TRBJ2-1	TRBD2	.	CASSKSGTSGRDEQFF	TGCGCCAGCAGTAAATCCGGGACTAGCGGGAGAGATGAGCAGTTCTTC
TRBV28	TRBJ1-4	.	few	CAIGGSPNEKLFF	TGTGCCATCGGAGGCAGCCCAAATGAAAAACTGTTTTTT
TRBV23-1	TRBJ2-7	.	.	CASSQSGRQGGYEQYF	TGCGCCAGCAGTCAATCAGGTCGACAGGGAGGATACGAGCAGTACTTC
TRBV7-2	TRBJ1-1	.	.	CASSTPRQAGEAFF	TGTGCCAGCAGCACACCCCGACAGGCGGGTGAAGCTTTCTTT
TRBV21-1	TRBJ1-2	.	.	CASTLGQVPFYGYTF	TGTGCCAGCACCCTTGGACAGGTCCCTTTTTATGGCTACACCTTC
TRBV6-5	TRBJ2-5	.	.	CASRSGTPDWETQYF	TGTGCCAGCAGGTCCGGGACACCCGACTGGGAGACCCAGTACTTC
TRBV6-5	TRBJ2-3	TRBD1	.	CASSYSGQGLLGTQYF	TGTGCCAGCAGTTACTCGGGACAGGGTTTGTTAGGTACGCAGTATTTT
TRBV6-6	TRBJ2-2	TRBD2	.	CASTTNPLAGTGELFF	TGTGCCAGCACCACTAACCCACTAGCGGGCACCGGGGAGCTGTTTTTT
TRBV2	TRBJ1-1	TRBD1	.	CASSSGQDDAKAFF	TGTGCCAGCAGTTCGGGACAGGACGACGCTAAAGCTTTCTTT
TRBV6-5	TRBJ2-1	TRBD2	.	CATLGTSGRLDEQFF	TGTGCCACCCTAGGGACTAGCGGGAGGTTGGATGAGCAGTTCTTC
TRBV5-1	TRBJ1-2	TRBD1	.	CASSLGQGSYGYTF	TGCGCCAGCAGCTTGGGACAGGGGTCCTATGGCTACACCTTC
TRBV7-3	TRBJ1-1	.	.	CASSPIQGDTEAFF	TGTGCCAGCAGCCCCATCCAGGGCGACACTGAAGCTTTCTTT
TRBV3-1/TRBV3-2	TRBJ2-2	TRBD2	.	CASSQWLAGALTGELFF	TGTGCCAGCAGCCAATGGTTAGCGGGAGCCCTCACCGGGGAGCTGTTTTTT
TRBV19	TRBJ1-6	TRBD1	.	CASRFRDSENSPLHF	TGTGCCAGTAGATTCCGGGACAGCGAAAATTCACCCCTCCACTTT
TRBV19	TRBJ2-7	.	.	CASSQGWEQYF	TGTGCCAGTAGCCAGGGGTGGGAGCAGTACTTC
TRBV28	TRBJ2-6	TRBD2	.	CASSFTLAGDSMAGANVLTF	TGTGCCAGCAGTTTTACGCTAGCGGGGGACTCTATGGCTGGGGCCAACGTCCTGACTTTC
TRBV11-2	TRBJ2-1	TRBD1	once	CASSYGQGGFNEQFF	TGTGCCAGCAGCTATGGACAGGGAGGATTCAATGAGCAGTTCTTC
TRBV3-1/TRBV3-2	TRBJ1-6	TRBD1	once	CASSQGQGRSPLHF	TGTGCCAGCAGCCAGGGACAGGGACGTTCACCCCTCCACTTT
TRBV3-1/TRBV3-2	TRBJ1-1	.	.	CASSQRGRNTEAFF	TGTGCCAGCAGCCAAAGGGGCCGGAACACTGAAGCTTTCTTT
TRBV3-1/TRBV3-2	TRBJ2-3	.	.	CASSQARRWMDTQYF	TGTGCCAGCAGCCAAGCTCGGCGGTGGATGGATACGCAGTATTTT
TRBV29-1	TRBJ1-4	.	.	CSVEERTATNEKLFF	TGCAGCGTTGAAGAAAGGACAGCAACTAATGAAAAACTGTTTTTT
TRBV2	TRBJ2-7	.	once	CASTQEAFYEQYF	TGTGCCAGCACCCAGGAGGCCTTCTACGAGCAGTACTTC
TRBV19	TRBJ2-1	.	.	CASRRQFRTYNEQFF	TGTGCCAGTAGACGACAGTTCCGTACCTACAATGAGCAGTTCTTC
TRBV24-1	TRBJ2-1	TRBD2	.	CATNRSGKQNEQFF	TGTGCCACCAACAGAAGCGGGAAACAGAATGAGCAGTTCTTC
TRBV7-2	TRBJ2-1	TRBD2	.	CASRRLAGEPHEQFF	TGTGCCAGCAGACGACTAGCGGGCGAGCCTCATGAGCAGTTCTTC
TRBV14	TRBJ2-7	.	few	CASSQAWRQEQYF	TGTGCCAGCAGCCAAGCATGGCGGCAGGAGCAGTACTTC
TRBV7-3	TRBJ2-5	.	.	CASSLGGAGETQYF	TGTGCCAGCAGCTTAGGGGGGGCTGGAGAGACCCAGTACTTC
TRBV5-1	TRBJ2-7	.	few	CASSLALQGGDEQYF	TGCGCCAGCAGCTTGGCCTTACAGGGCGGCGACGAGCAGTACTTC
TRBV19	TRBJ2-5	TRBD1	.	CASSTRDRGRGTQYF	TGTGCCAGTAGTACCCGGGACAGGGGGCGCGGGACCCAGTACTTC
TRBV5-1	TRBJ1-1	TRBD1	.	CASSPRQGDLSRTEAFF	TGCGCCAGCAGCCCCAGACAGGGGGATTTGAGTCGGACTGAAGCTTTCTTT
TRBV20-1	TRBJ2-7	.	.	CSARGHYEQYF	TGCAGTGCTAGAGGTCACTACGAGCAGTACTTC
TRBV6-5	TRBJ1-1	TRBD1	.	CASSHDRGKNTEAFF	TGTGCCAGCAGTCACGACAGGGGTAAGAACACTGAAGCTTTCTTT
TRBV6-5	TRBJ1-1	.	.	CASSPRQFMNTEAFF	TGTGCCAGCAGTCCTCGACAGTTTATGAACACTGAAGCTTTCTTT
TRBV28	TRBJ2-5	.	.	CASNRQGRYQETQYF	TGTGCCAGCAACAGGCAGGGAAGGTACCAAGAGACCCAGTACTTC
TRBV7-8	TRBJ2-3	TRBD2	.	CASSYGLAGDTQYF	TGTGCCAGCAGCTACGGACTAGCCGGAGATACGCAGTATTTT
TRBV6-1	TRBJ2-3	.	.	CASSEIGLGTDTQYF	TGTGCCAGCAGTGAAATTGGGCTTGGTACAGATACGCAGTATTTT
TRBV7-9	TRBJ2-7	.	.	CASTQSGYEQYF	TGTGCCAGCACCCAATCGGGCTACGAGCAGTACTTC
TRBV5-1	TRBJ1-2	TRBD1	.	CASRLTGQGGGYTF	TGCGCCAGCAGATTGACGGGACAGGGCGGTGGCTACACCTTC
TRBV7-2	TRBJ1-1	TRBD1	.	CASRPTGEAEAFF	TGTGCCAGCAGACCGACAGGGGAGGCTGAAGCTTTCTTT
TRBV5-4	TRBJ2-4	TRBD1	few	CASSDPGQGASNIQYF	TGTGCCAGCAGTGATCCTGGACAGGGGGCGTCGAACATTCAGTACTTC
TRBV19	TRBJ1-1	.	.	CASSILDRPMNTEAFF	TGTGCCAGTAGTATTCTCGACAGACCTATGAACACTGAAGCTTTCTTT
TRBV2	TRBJ2-7	TRBD1	.	CASSSQGAEYF	TGTGCCAGCAGTTCCCAGGGGGCGGAGTACTTC
TRBV5-1	TRBJ1-6	TRBD1	.	CASSLAHDRGQSPLHF	TGCGCCAGCAGCTTGGCCCACGACAGGGGCCAATCACCCCTCCACTTT